Each of the 20 T cell receptor beta chains below was sequenced from the same sample in a study of cytomegalovirus exposure and HLA in healthy donors (dated by TCRdb to the late 2010s). Receptor amplification or capture employed the immunoSEQ multiplex PCR assay. A mixture of 60 forward primers for TCR Vbeta segments and 13 reverse primers for TCR Jbeta segments was used in the multiplex PCR. TCRdb holds this immuneACCESS table with in-frame rearrangements only. Some clones are missing; in checked studies, unresolved V genes explain under half, and the rest has no known cause. The table for this sample lists 65,000 to 100,000 clones; roughly 77% of them were counted only once. Approximately 15% of the sample is in the top ten clones. What was sequenced was PBMCs. Receptor source: a woman in her forties in good health and CMV-seropositive.

V and J are TRBV6-1 and TRBJ1-6, with D perhaps matching TRBD1 (5 bases). Between the trimmed V and J ends, which lost 2 bases and 12 bases, there was a span of 11 bases. This CDR3 comprises 13 residues. The germline V gene encodes CDR1 MNHNS and CDR2 SASEGT. CDR3 DNA: TGTGCCAGCAGTGAACAGGGCCCGCAACCCCTCCACTTT. It encodes CASSEQGPQPLHF.

The chain has TRBV7-2 and TRBJ2-4; possible D gene TRBD2, 5 bases. The length of the CDR3 is 12 residues. Germline CDR1 SGHTA, CDR2 FQGNSA. V dropped 5 bases and J dropped 4 bases, with 6 bases sitting between them. CDR3 region: CASSRDKNIQYF. DNA of the CDR3: TGTGCCAGCAGCCGGGATAAAAACATTCAGTACTTC.

The J gene is TRBJ2-7, the V gene TRBV7-6; 9 nucleotides match TRBD1. The junction had 7 bases not matched to a gene; V was cut back by 5 bases and J by 5 bases. Germline-derived CDR1 and CDR2 are SGHVS and FNYEAQ. The CDR3 totals 14 residues. CDR3 residues: CASSPRQGVNEQYF. CDR3 DNA sequence: TGTGCCAGCAGCCCCCGACAGGGGGTTAACGAGCAGTACTTC.

For this clone: It is likely a read error, because the conserved phenylalanine at the end of the CDR3 is missing. V is TRBV28 and J is TRBJ1-1, with a possible D match to TRBD1 (5 bases). The CDR3 contains 12 residues. The germline V gene has CDR1 MDHEN and CDR2 SYDVKM. V lost 4 bases and J 11 bases, leaving 14 bases between the germline ends. CDR3 sequence: CASSSGIWTAFV. CDR3 sequence (DNA): TGTGCCAGCAGTTCAGGGATTTGGACGGCTTTCGTT.

The rearrangement links TRBV11-2 to TRBJ2-5, with TRBD2 as a possible D gene (5 bases). The CDR3 has 12 residues. The germline V and J ends were trimmed by 6 bases and 6 bases, with 11 bases remaining between them. Germline lookup yields CDR1 SGHAT and CDR2 FQNNGV. In nucleotides, the CDR3 is TGTGCCAGCAGTCAAGGAGGCAAGACCCAGTACTTC. As protein: CASSQGGKTQYF.

This clone was recorded only once. The chain recombines TRBV5-1 with TRBJ2-7, with a possible D match to TRBD1 (6 bases). Germline CDR1 reads SGHRS; CDR2 reads YFSETQ. This CDR3 comprises 14 residues. The V end lost 4 bases, the J end lost 2 bases, and 13 bases lay between the germline ends. The CDR3: CASSPVPGAYEQYF. CDR3 DNA sequence: TGCGCCAGCAGCCCAGTCCCAGGGGCCTACGAGCAGTACTTC. Based on the CDR3 plus reference TRBV5-1 and TRBJ2-7, the full variable domain is KAGVTQTPRYLIKTRGQQVTLSCSPISGHRSVSWYQQTPGQGLQFLFEYFSETQRNKGNFPGRFSGRQFSNSRSEMNVSTLELGDSALYLCASSPVPGAYEQYFGPGTRLTVT.

The rearrangement uses TRBV4-1 and TRBJ1-5, with D hard to call. In germline, CDR1 is MGHRA, CDR2 YSYEKL. CDR3 length: 15 amino acids. Trimming left V 0 bases short and J 3 bases short, with 9 bases between. This chain's CDR3 is CASSQDGQDNQPQHF. The CDR3 DNA follows: TGCGCCAGCAGCCAAGATGGGCAAGACAATCAGCCCCAGCATTTT.

A note on this clone: In the same sample, other DNA sequences code for this CDR3. The chain employs TRBV7-9 and TRBJ2-2, with TRBD1 as a possible D gene (6 bases). Germline V gene data show CDR1 as SEHNR and CDR2 as FQNEAQ (reference sequence). CDR3 length equals 16 residues. The V and J ends lost 5 bases and 2 bases respectively, with 15 bases between them. The chain's CDR3 is CASSQQAGVNTGELFF. CDR3 sequence (DNA): TGTGCCAGCAGCCAACAAGCAGGGGTAAACACCGGGGAGCTGTTTTTT.

This clone occurred a few times. The rearrangement links TRBV11-1 to TRBJ2-1; possibly TRBD2 for D (5 bases). V dropped 7 bases and J dropped 4 bases, with 17 bases sitting between them. There are 15 residues in the CDR3. Per germline, CDR1 SGHAT and CDR2 FQDESV (reference sequence). CDR3 sequence reads: CASKNGGRAYNEQFF. The CDR3 nucleotides are TGTGCCAGCAAGAATGGAGGCAGAGCATACAATGAGCAGTTCTTC.

J is TRBJ1-3 and V is TRBV18; 7 bases line up with TRBD1. The CDR3 covers 16 residues. The germline V gene has CDR1 KGHSH and CDR2 LQKENI. V was pared by 4 bases and J by 0 bases, with 6 bases of the junction left unmatched. CDR3 protein: CASSQGARTSGNTIYF. The CDR3 bases are TGTGCCAGCTCACAGGGGGCCCGAACCTCTGGAAACACCATATATTTT.

The CDR3 DNA follows: TGTGCCAGCAGTTTAAGGAAGAAGGGAAAGACAGGGGGCCAACTTAACTATGGCTACACCTTC. It encodes CASSLRKKGKTGGQLNYGYTF. The chain links TRBV28 to TRBJ1-2; 10 nucleotides align to TRBD1. From germline, CDR1 is MDHEN and CDR2 SYDVKM. This CDR3 region has 21 residues. The ends lost 2 bases at V and 1 base at J; junction bases unmatched: 19.

This sequence joins TRBV7-6 and TRBJ1-5; a possible D gene is TRBD1 (5 bases). The CDR3 is made up of 17 amino acids. The V gene's germline CDR1 is SGHVS and CDR2 FNYEAQ. Deletions cut 0 bases from V and 7 bases from J, with 19 bases between. In DNA, the CDR3 is TGTGCCAGCAGCTTAGCGGAAGCGTTCAGGGTTGACCAGCCCCAGCATTTT. Protein product: CASSLAEAFRVDQPQHF.

This clone was picked up one time. The chain links TRBV7-2 to TRBJ2-4; possible D gene TRBD2, 6 bases. This CDR3 has 17 residues. Germline-derived CDR1 and CDR2 are SGHTA and FQGNSA. V was pared by 2 bases and J by 7 bases, with 21 bases between. The CDR3 sequence is CASSLRFSAEEGNIQYF. In nucleotides, the CDR3 is TGTGCCAGCAGCTTAAGGTTTTCGGCGGAGGAGGGTAACATTCAGTACTTC.

The V call is TRBV28, the J call TRBJ2-5; 7 bases fit TRBD2. Germline values: CDR1 MDHEN, CDR2 SYDVKM. This CDR3 has 15 amino acids. The V segment lost 7 bases and the J segment 0 bases; nucleotides outside the gene matches: 8. The CDR3 loop reads CASNGGSGNQETQYF. The CDR3 DNA sequence: TGTGCCAGCAACGGGGGAAGCGGGAACCAAGAGACCCAGTACTTC. The entire variable domain, with the rest obtained from reference TRBV28 and TRBJ2-5, is as follows: DVKVTQSSRYLVKRTGEKVFLECVQDMDHENMFWYRQDPGLGLRLIYFSYDVKMKEKGDIPEGYSVSREKKERFSLILESASTNQTSMYLCASNGGSGNQETQYFGPGTRLLVL.

The genes are TRBV5-1 and TRBJ2-7, with 10 bases aligning to TRBD2. This CDR3 spans 14 amino acids. V shed 4 bases, J shed 3 bases, and the junction held 4 bases outside the gene matches. Looked up from germline, CDR1 is SGHRS and CDR2 is YFSETQ. Here the CDR3 DNA reads TGCGCCAGCAGCCCTGGACTAGCGGTCTACGAGCAGTACTTC. As protein: CASSPGLAVYEQYF.

V is TRBV10-1 and J is TRBJ2-1; D is ambiguous. V shed 5 bases and J shed 2 bases, with 16 bases lying between them. The CDR3 has 16 amino acids. Looked up from germline, CDR1 is WNHNN and CDR2 is SYGVQD (reference sequence). CDR3 loop: CASSPASITPYNEQFF. The CDR3 bases are TGCGCCAGCAGTCCAGCGTCCATAACTCCCTACAATGAGCAGTTCTTC.

As regards this clone: A read error may produce the germline difference seen at one junction end. V is TRBV6-1 and J is TRBJ1-5; tentatively, D is TRBD1 (5 bases). The CDR3 length is 16 residues. Per the germline V gene, CDR1 is MNHNS and CDR2 is SASEGT. The CDR3, as DNA: TGTGCCAGCAGTGAATACGGGGGAAATAGCGATCAGCCCCAGCATTTT. It specifies CASSEYGGNSDQPQHF.

V usage is TRBV5-1 and J usage is TRBJ1-1; possible D gene TRBD1, 5 bases. Trimming took 0 bases from V and 1 from J, leaving 10 bases between them. CDR3 size: 15 residues. Germline-derived CDR1 and CDR2 are SGHRS and YFSETQ. CDR3 nucleotides: TGCGCCAGCAGCTTGGTTGGGGGGACGAACACTGAAGCTTTCTTT. Amino acids: CASSLVGGTNTEAFF.

The genes are TRBV9 and TRBJ1-2; TRBD1 aligns across 8 bases. Per germline, CDR1 SGDLS and CDR2 YYNGEE. V was clipped by 0 bases and J by 7 bases; unmatched bases: 8. The CDR3 totals 15 residues. As DNA, the CDR3 is TGTGCCAGCAGCGTAGACCCACAGGGGGATCGTGGCTACACCTTC. Protein: CASSVDPQGDRGYTF.

The chain links TRBV5-6 to TRBJ1-5; TRBD1 is a possible D gene (5 bases). The germline V and J ends were trimmed by 0 bases and 4 bases, with 11 bases remaining between them. Germline loops: CDR1 SGHDT, CDR2 YYEEEE. The CDR3 covers 15 residues. The CDR3 coding sequence is TGTGCCAGCAGCTTGGCGATGGGGGGAAATCAGCCCCAGCATTTT. Its translation is CASSLAMGGNQPQHF.